The 20 T cell receptor beta chains below all came from one sample that was sequenced in a study of T cell responses to AZD1222 COVID-19 vaccine. Measured with immunoSEQ multiplex PCR; TCRdb has only the in-frame clones, and not every one. The table includes 110,000 to 150,000 clones, 85% to 95% detected once. Specimen: peripheral blood, collected on day 0 of AZD1222 vaccination. The receptors originated from an adult in good health.

This clone was seen more than once but under ten times. The sample holds other DNA sequences that translate to the same CDR3. V usage is TRBV3-1 (or the pseudogene TRBV3-2) and J usage is TRBJ1-2; D may be TRBD1 (6 bases). CDR1 LGHDT and CDR2 YNNKEL come from the germline V gene (reference sequence). The CDR3 covers 13 residues. The V gene lost 2 bases and the J gene lost 5 bases, with 9 bases spanning the gap. For the CDR3, the DNA is TGTGCCAGCAGCCAACAGGGGAATTATGGCTACACCTTC. This codes for CASSQQGNYGYTF.

The rearrangement uses TRBV2 and TRBJ1-1, with D tentatively TRBD1 (6 bases). CDR1 and CDR2 from the germline V gene are SNHLY and FYNNEI. The CDR3 runs to 13 residues. V lost 8 bases and J lost 1, with 11 bases in between. As DNA, the CDR3 is TGTGCCAGCGGGACGGGACAGAACACTGAAGCTTTCTTT. This encodes CASGTGQNTEAFF.

The chain joins TRBV14 to TRBJ2-3, with D maybe TRBD1 (5 bases). Germline assignment: CDR1 SGHDN and CDR2 FVKESK. The V end was cut by 1 base, the J end by 0 bases, with 14 bases between. The CDR3 is 17 residues long. CDR3 protein: CASSQALGHYSTDTQYF. Written as DNA, the CDR3 is TGTGCCAGCAGCCAAGCTCTTGGACACTATAGCACAGATACGCAGTATTTT.

V usage is TRBV14 and J usage is TRBJ1-1, with unresolved D. CDR1 and CDR2 from the germline V gene are SGHDN and FVKESK. Trimming stripped 1 base from V and 3 bases from J, with 15 bases between. The CDR3 is 16 amino acids. This CDR3 is CASSQALGFLDTEAFF. CDR3 nucleotides: TGTGCCAGCAGCCAAGCCCTGGGCTTTCTGGACACTGAAGCTTTCTTT.

The chain links TRBV4-2 to TRBJ2-2, with 7 positions matching TRBD2. There are 16 residues in the CDR3. Germline values: CDR1 LGHNA, CDR2 YNFKEQ. V dropped 0 bases and J dropped 0; count of bases not matched to a gene: 1. CDR3 nucleotide sequence: TGTGCCAGCAGCCAAGAACGGGGGGCGAACACCGGGGAGCTGTTTTTT. Protein sequence: CASSQERGANTGELFF.

This clone was seen only once. The chain is built from TRBV15 and TRBJ2-3; D unclear. Germline loops: CDR1 LNHNV, CDR2 YYDKDF (reference sequence). The CDR3 contains 12 residues. The V gene lost 9 bases and the J gene lost 1 base, with 8 bases spanning the gap. The CDR3 sequence: CATDRGTDTQYF. As DNA, the CDR3 is TGTGCCACTGATCGGGGCACAGATACGCAGTATTTT.

V and J are TRBV18 and TRBJ1-2; maybe TRBD1 (5 bases). CDR1 and CDR2 from the germline V gene are KGHSH and LQKENI. CDR3 length: 13 amino acids. V was cut by 6 bases and J by 0 bases, with 8 bases left in between. CDR3 coding DNA: TGTGCCAGCTCGGGGCAGGCTAACTATGGCTACACCTTC. Its translation: CASSGQANYGYTF.

The chain joins TRBV30 to TRBJ2-7, with D tentatively TRBD1 (6 bases). This CDR3 region has 15 residues. Germline-derived CDR1 and CDR2 are GTSNPN and SVGIG (reference sequence). Trimming removed 3 bases from V and 2 bases from J, with 17 bases in between. CDR3 DNA: TGTGCCTGGAGGGGACATACGGGACATCCCTACGAGCAGTACTTC. Encoded protein: CAWRGHTGHPYEQYF.

The rearrangement links TRBV18 to TRBJ2-4, with a possible D match to TRBD1 (5 bases). This CDR3 has 16 residues. Germline CDR1 reads KGHSH; CDR2 reads LQKENI. The V end lost 2 bases, the J end lost 3 bases, and 14 bases lay between the germline ends. The CDR3 is CASSPIQDSFKNIQYF. The CDR3 region has the DNA TGTGCCAGCTCACCAATTCAAGACAGCTTCAAAAACATTCAGTACTTC.

The gene calls are TRBV29-1 and TRBJ2-1, with D perhaps matching TRBD1 (6 bases). CDR1 and CDR2 (germline): SQVTM, ANQGSEA. Trimming pared 6 bases from V and 3 bases from J, leaving 18 bases between. The CDR3 is 15 amino acids. DNA of the CDR3: TGCAGCGTCGCACCCAGACAGGCAAACTACAATGAGCAGTTCTTC. This sequence encodes CSVAPRQANYNEQFF.

CDR3 amino acids: CASSFQGGGHYEQFF. The CDR3 region has the DNA TGTGCCAGCAGCTTCCAGGGCGGGGGGCATTATGAGCAGTTCTTC. The chain recombines TRBV11-3 with TRBJ2-1, with 8 positions matching TRBD2. J was trimmed by 8 bases and V by 3 bases; bases with no gene match: 9. Per the germline V gene, CDR1 is SGHNT and CDR2 is YENEEA. This CDR3 spans 15 amino acids.

This clone came up a few times. The rearrangement links TRBV9 to TRBJ1-2; tentative D call: TRBD1 (5 bases). The length of the CDR3 is 14 residues. Germline V gene data show CDR1 as SGDLS and CDR2 as YYNGEE. V was trimmed by 0 bases and J by 5 bases, leaving 11 bases between them. The CDR3 DNA follows: TGTGCCAGCAGCGTAGATGGGCAGGGTTATGGCTACACCTTC. Encoded protein: CASSVDGQGYGYTF.

The V and J genes are TRBV7-6 and TRBJ1-3; D unresolved. V was shortened by 5 bases and J by 0 bases, with 11 bases between the two germline ends. There are 15 residues in the CDR3. Germline loops: CDR1 SGHVS, CDR2 FNYEAQ. CDR3 bases: TGTGCCAGCAGCGACGACCGGCGCTCTGGAAACACCATATATTTT. Translating gives CASSDDRRSGNTIYF.

The J gene is TRBJ2-3, the V gene TRBV5-6; tentatively, D is TRBD1 (6 bases). In germline, CDR1 is SGHDT, CDR2 YYEEEE. V shed 2 bases and J shed 0 bases, with 16 bases lying between them. This CDR3 spans 17 amino acids. The CDR3 loop reads CASSFIPQGISTDTQYF. CDR3 bases: TGTGCCAGCAGCTTCATCCCGCAGGGGATTAGCACAGATACGCAGTATTTT.

The chain recombines TRBV28 with TRBJ2-2; 9 bases are a match to TRBD1. This CDR3 is built from 17 residues. Trimming removed 5 bases from V and 7 bases from J; junction bases left unmatched: 14. CDR1 is MDHEN, CDR2 SYDVKM, per germline. For the CDR3, the DNA is TGTGCCAGCAGTACATCGTATGGACAGGGGTCGAACGGGGAGCTGTTTTTT. It yields the protein CASSTSYGQGSNGELFF.

The chain uses TRBV10-3 and TRBJ1-6, with unresolved D. The CDR3 has 16 amino acids. The V and J ends lost 4 bases and 13 bases respectively, with 23 bases between them. CDR1 is ENHRY, CDR2 SYGVKD, per germline. CDR3 loop: CAISVLELKVGYPLHF. The CDR3 nucleotides read TGTGCCATCAGTGTTTTAGAGTTGAAGGTCGGTTATCCCCTCCACTTT.

V gene TRBV7-9 combines with J gene TRBJ1-4; 7 bases map to TRBD1. CDR1 and CDR2 (germline): SEHNR, FQNEAQ (reference sequence). This CDR3 spans 13 amino acids. The CDR3 region has the DNA TGTGTCGGGGGACAGTCGGAAAATGAAAAACTGTTTTTT. It codes for CVGGQSENEKLFF.

The CDR3 DNA follows: TGTGCCAGCAGCTTGGTCGCAGCGAACACTGAAGCTTTCTTT. Translated: CASSLVAANTEAFF. The chain employs TRBV5-6 and TRBJ1-1; D unclear. CDR3 size: 14 residues. Germline lookup yields CDR1 SGHDT and CDR2 YYEEEE. V was shortened by 0 bases and J by 1 base, with 7 bases between the two germline ends.

The genes are TRBV9 and TRBJ1-4; no definite D call. The germline gives CDR1 SGDLS, CDR2 YYNGEE. This CDR3 region has 18 residues. Trimming removed 0 bases at V and 5 bases at J, with 20 bases between. The DNA for the CDR3 is TGTGCCAGCAGCGTAGCTGGAGTTTGGGGTCGGGAGAATGAAAAACTGTTTTTT. Its translation: CASSVAGVWGRENEKLFF.

The chain links TRBV19 to TRBJ1-5; possibly TRBD1 for D (6 bases). V lost 4 bases to trimming and J lost 0 bases, with 10 bases between them. Per the germline V gene, CDR1 is LNHDA and CDR2 is SQIVND (reference sequence). CDR3 length: 15 amino acids. CDR3 bases: TGTGCCAGTAGTAGAGGGGGGGGTAGCAATCAGCCCCAGCATTTT. Its protein is CASSRGGGSNQPQHF.